A selection of T cell receptor beta chains follows, all from one sample in a study of blood T cell repertoires in COVID-19. Sequencing was performed with immunoSEQ multiplex PCR; in TCRdb, only in-frame clones are kept and a portion is missing. The sample carries 300,000 or so clones, roughly 83% recorded once. Material: peripheral blood. The receptors shown here come from a woman in her fifties or sixties with acute or convalescent COVID-19. CDR3s include the opening cysteine and the closing phenylalanine or tryptophan. The D gene is left open where the match is weak. Clone size is given for some rows only: seen once, a few or many times, or a class if the clone is expanded.

TRBD2 | NA | TRBJ2-7 | TRBV6-5 | TGTGCCAGCAGCCGGGGACTAGCGGGAGTGAACGAGCAGTACTTC | CASSRGLAGVNEQYF
TRBD2 | NA | TRBJ2-3 | TRBV9 | TGTGCCAGCAGCGTAGGGGTAGCGGGAGGAGATACGCAGTATTTT | CASSVGVAGGDTQYF
NA | NA | TRBJ2-7 | TRBV9 | TGTGCCAGCAGCCAAGGGGCGGACAGCTCCTACGAGCAGTACTTC | CASSQGADSSYEQYF
NA | NA | TRBJ1-2 | TRBV7-9 | TGTGCCAGCAGCTTAACCCTAGACAGGAGCCCTAACTATGGCTACACCTTC | CASSLTLDRSPNYGYTF
TRBD1 | NA | TRBJ1-2 | TRBV28 | TGTGCCAGCAGTTTAAGGTACAGGGGGCTGCCGGAAGAAAGCTACACCTTC | CASSLRYRGLPEESYTF
TRBD1 | NA | TRBJ2-6 | TRBV18 | TGTGCCAGCTCACCACAGCACGAATCGGGACAGGGGAGGGCTGGGGCCAACGTCCTGACTTTC | CASSPQHESGQGRAGANVLTF
NA | NA | TRBJ1-1 | TRBV4-2 | TGTGCCAGCAGCCAAGATGCGAGGGGAGGAGCTTTCTTT | CASSQDARGGAFF
TRBD2 | NA | TRBJ2-1 | TRBV5-1 | TGCGCCAGCAGCTTGGGCACTAGCGGTATCGATGAGCAGTTCTTC | CASSLGTSGIDEQFF
TRBD1 | NA | TRBJ1-6 | TRBV6-5 | TGTGCCAGCAGTACCCGGGACAGGGATTCACCCCTCCACTTT | CASSTRDRDSPLHF
TRBD1 | NA | TRBJ1-3 | TRBV13 | TGTGCCAGCAGCCCAGATCGACAGGGGTCTGGAAACACCATATATTTT | CASSPDRQGSGNTIYF
NA | NA | TRBJ2-2 | TRBV27 | TGTGCCAGCGGCTGGGGGGTAGGCACCGGGGAGCTGTTTTTT | CASGWGVGTGELFF
TRBD1 | NA | TRBJ2-4 | TRBV27 | TGTGCCAGCAGTCCGGGGGTGGGACAGGGCGGAAGCGGGACTAAAAACATTCAGTACTTC | CASSPGVGQGGSGTKNIQYF
NA | NA | TRBJ1-5 | TRBV29-1 | TGCAGCGTTGAAATCGGAGGAGTTGGCAATCAGCCCCAGCATTTT | CSVEIGGVGNQPQHF
TRBD2 | NA | TRBJ2-2 | TRBV5-1 | TGCGCCAGCAGCCGGATGACTAGCGGCAACACCGGGGAGCTGTTTTTT | CASSRMTSGNTGELFF
TRBD1 | NA | TRBJ1-6 | TRBV10-3 | TGTGCCATCAGTCGGGACAGCTATAATTCACCCCTCCACTTT | CAISRDSYNSPLHF
NA | NA | TRBJ1-2 | TRBV9 | TGTGCCAGCACGGATCAGGGGAACTATGGCTACACCTTC | CASTDQGNYGYTF
TRBD1 | NA | TRBJ2-7 | TRBV27 | TGTGCCAGCAGTTTTGGGACAGGGTCCTACGAGCAGTACTTC | CASSFGTGSYEQYF
NA | few | TRBJ1-6 | TRBV2 | TGTGCCAGCATGTGGGAGGGAGGTTCACCCCTCCACTTT | CASMWEGGSPLHF
TRBD1 | NA | TRBJ2-7 | TRBV6-5 | TGTGCCAGCAGTTACGGGACAGGGGCCGAGCAGTACTTC | CASSYGTGAEQYF